Below, 5 T cell receptor beta chains from the same sample are listed, as sequenced in a study of T cell clones after liver transplantation. TCRdb's copy holds only in-frame clones and misses some; the assay was immunoSEQ multiplex PCR. The table records tens of thousands of clones, roughly three quarters of them present only once. Sequenced material: CD4+ T cells from blood, taken at the 22-month timepoint. These receptors all come from a human patient who received a liver transplant. T cells may partly derive from the graft donor.

This chain connects TRBV19 to TRBJ1-2; TRBD1 is a possible D gene (5 bases). This CDR3 contains 15 residues. With 4 bases removed from V and 8 bases from J, the gap between germline ends came to 20 bases. The V gene's germline CDR1 is LNHDA and CDR2 SQIVND (reference sequence). CDR3 coding DNA: TGTGCCAGTAGTACCCCTGGTGGAGAATGGGACGGCTACACCTTC. It encodes CASSTPGGEWDGYTF.

The V call is TRBV21-1, the J call TRBJ2-6; the DNA was not used to check the table's D call, TRBD1. TRBV21-1 is a listed pseudogene. This CDR3 contains 17 residues. CDR3 residues: CASSPQGASSGANVLTF. In DNA, the CDR3 is TGTGCCAGCAGCCCACAGGGGGCATCCTCTGGGGCCAACGTCCTGACTTTC.

The sample holds a few counts of this clone. V is TRBV5-4 and J is TRBJ2-1; 7 bases line up with TRBD1. This CDR3 spans 15 amino acids. With V trimmed by 3 bases and J by 2 bases, 5 bases remained unmatched. Germline CDR1 is SGHNT and CDR2 is YYREEE (reference sequence). This CDR3 reads CASSSAGGTYNEQFF. CDR3 sequence (DNA): TGTGCCAGCAGCTCAGCAGGGGGAACCTACAATGAGCAGTTCTTC.

The chain has TRBV19 and TRBJ1-2, with 7 bases identical to TRBD1. J gave up 4 bases and V 6 bases, and 5 bases lay outside the gene matches. The germline V gene encodes CDR1 LNHDA and CDR2 SQIVND (reference sequence). The CDR3 runs 13 residues. The CDR3 DNA reads TGTGCCAGTAGCGCTCCAGGGGGCTATGGCTACACCTTC. Its translation: CASSAPGGYGYTF.

The CDR3 DNA reads as TGTGCCAGCAGCCAAGTGGGACGGCACAATGAGCAGTTCTTC. It specifies CASSQVGRHNEQFF. The chain uses TRBV4-2 and TRBJ2-1; D is tentatively TRBD1 or TRBD2 (5 bases each). CDR1 and CDR2 (germline): LGHNA, YNFKEQ. V lost 1 base to trimming and J lost 5 bases, with 9 bases between them. CDR3 length equals 14 residues.